The present TCR beta chain was sequenced within a study of blood T cell repertoires in COVID-19. Study context: Acute and convalescent COVID-19 specimens originated in the United States, Italy and Spain.

From germline, CDR1 is SGHRS and CDR2 YFSETQ. The ends lost 3 bases at V and 2 bases at J; junction bases unmatched: 2. This CDR3 has 14 amino acids. Authors' methods: How many nucleated cells were present was estimated from reference gene primer amplification. Produced via immunoSEQ multiplex PCR; TCRdb's table is partial and in-frame only. V, J and clone size reflect that table, while D and trimming were determined from the DNA. Here the sample spans fewer than 250,000 clones, under 90% being singletons. The TCR was taken from a man aged 55 to 69 with acute or convalescent COVID-19. The chain recombines TRBV5-1 with TRBJ2-1, with 7 positions matching TRBD1. The specimen sequenced was peripheral blood. The CDR3 nucleotides read TGCGCCAGCAGCTGGGACAGAGCCTACAATGAGCAGTTCTTC. Residues: CASSWDRAYNEQFF.